This TCR beta chain came from a study of blood T cell repertoires in COVID-19. Per the germline V gene, CDR1 is SGHTA and CDR2 is FQGNSA. Unmatched junction bases numbered 0, after V lost 6 bases and J lost 3 bases. CDR3 length: 13 residues. Original processing methods: Reference gene primer amplification yielded estimated nucleated cell counts. The repertoire was sequenced with immunoSEQ multiplex PCR; TCRdb's copy has only in-frame clones and lacks some. V and J calls and clone size are copied from that table; D and trimming were computed from the DNA. The sample records approximately 130,000 clones, roughly 80% being singletons.

The chain recombines TRBV7-2 with TRBJ1-2, with 11 bases aligning to TRBD1. The origin of this receptor is a human donor in a cohort sampled during active COVID-19. The specimen was peripheral blood. The CDR3 nucleotides are TGTGCCAGCAGGGGACAGGGGGACTATGGCTACACCTTC. Protein product: CASRGQGDYGYTF.